These T cell receptor beta chains were read from a single sample in a study of regulatory T cells in long-lasting Graves disease. From the multiplex PCR reads, TCRdb called clonotypes with MiXCR, one entry per CDR3 protein. The data show 300,000 to 450,000 distinct CDR3 sequences, around 15% seen once. The sample here was peripheral blood mononuclear cells (PBMCs), taken at new diagnosis, from a patient treated with antithyroid drugs. The receptors here all came from a female donor with Graves disease. Both conserved end residues are part of each CDR3. The D gene is left open where the match is weak.

TRBJ2-7 | . | TRBV2 | CASYWANSYEQYF
TRBJ1-2 | . | TRBV6-1 | CASSDRHVNGYTF
TRBJ1-4 | . | TRBV9 | CASSAGTRTGPDEKLFF
TRBJ1-4 | . | TRBV7-8 | CASSPVRGTHNEKLFF
TRBJ1-6 | . | TRBV20-1 | CSARDRTEHSPLHF
TRBJ2-5 | . | TRBV2 | CASSGLGRRQETQYF
TRBJ1-1 | TRBD1 | TRBV20-1 | CSAAGGHMNTEAFF
TRBJ1-6 | . | TRBV5-1 | CASSPGAGQKVSYNSPLHF
TRBJ1-5 | TRBD1 | TRBV4-1 | CASSQDQGVGQPQHF
TRBJ2-3 | TRBD2 | TRBV28 | CASSPGAGAVDTQYF
TRBJ2-5 | . | TRBV12-3/TRBV12-4 | CASTTGDSSRETQYF
TRBJ2-2 | TRBD2 | TRBV7-2 | CASSLVLAGGPMTTGELFF
TRBJ2-2 | . | TRBV24-1 | CATMGVTGELFF
TRBJ2-7 | . | TRBV7-3 | CASSLTPTSNEQYF
TRBJ2-2 | TRBD2 | TRBV12-3/TRBV12-4 | CASRPLAGLAGGDTGELFF
TRBJ2-6 | . | TRBV12-3/TRBV12-4 | CASSFGSGATDF
TRBJ2-7 | . | TRBV27 | CASSFRFRGTYEQYF
TRBJ1-1 | . | TRBV28 | CASREPPGRSNTKAFF
TRBJ2-5 | . | TRBV27 | CASSWRGDAETQYF
TRBJ2-5 | . | TRBV7-2 | CASSFAQGGKGETQYF
TRBJ2-5 | . | TRBV29-1 | CSVELVRRETQYF
. | TRBD2 | TRBV11-2 | CASSLGPTTSGRARGETQYF
TRBJ1-2 | . | TRBV6-2/TRBV6-3 | CASSEAGFTYGYTF
TRBJ2-1 | . | TRBV5-1 | CASSLASDEQSF
TRBJ2-1 | TRBD1 | TRBV5-5 | CASSLELGQGSEQFF
TRBJ2-4 | TRBD1 | TRBV2 | CASSDQRPGGYHIQYF
TRBJ1-2 | . | TRBV5-1 | CASSNRGDGYTF
TRBJ1-3 | . | TRBV5-1 | CASSLEPTSQTSGNTIYF
TRBJ1-2 | TRBD1 | TRBV4-1 | CASSHPKGQFYGYTF
TRBJ2-1 | . | TRBV9 | CASSVEGETAYNEQFF
TRBJ2-7 | TRBD2 | TRBV28 | CASISSAGGSYEQYF
TRBJ2-7 | . | TRBV29-1 | CSVHNLLKEQYF
TRBJ1-3 | . | TRBV3-1 | CASSPVERIGNTIYF
TRBJ2-1 | TRBD1 | TRBV5-1 | CASGPRDSLNNEQFF
TRBJ1-1 | . | TRBV7-2 | CASSLFLTEAFF
TRBJ1-1 | . | TRBV5-5 | CASSLSRVPGYTEAFF
TRBJ2-5 | . | TRBV20-1 | CSAQFAKEEETQYF
TRBJ1-1 | TRBD1 | TRBV7-3 | CASRRTGGASDTEAFF
TRBJ2-7 | . | TRBV11-2 | CASRPSSYQGYYEQYF
TRBJ2-1 | TRBD1 | TRBV24-1 | CATSERDRVKDNEQFF
TRBJ1-2 | . | TRBV7-2 | CASSSSAALYGYTF
TRBJ1-5 | . | TRBV10-1 | CASSRDGDQPQHF
TRBJ2-1 | TRBD2 | TRBV24-1 | CATSDWASGRMVQFF
TRBJ2-5 | . | TRBV27 | CASSSGLQGWGETQYF
TRBJ1-1 | . | TRBV6-2/TRBV6-3 | CASSYSFVYTEAFF